These 5 T cell receptor beta chains were sequenced from one sample in a study of cytomegalovirus exposure and HLA in healthy donors. Use of 60 Vbeta and 13 Jbeta primers characterized the PCR. Only in-frame clones appear in the TCRdb table, and some are missing; sequencing was by immunoSEQ multiplex PCR. Of roughly 180,000 clones in the sample, around 82% were seen once. The sample was PBMCs. The receptors shown here come from a woman in her 30s in good health and CMV-seropositive.

The V gene is TRBV15, the J gene TRBJ1-1; 10 bases are shared with TRBD1. The CDR3 is made up of 13 amino acids. The V gene end was trimmed by 3 bases and the J gene end by 6 bases; junction bases not matched to a gene: 1. The V gene's germline CDR1 is LNHNV and CDR2 YYDKDF (reference sequence). DNA of the CDR3: TGTGCCACCAGCAGGACAGGGGGCGCTGAAGCTTTCTTT. Translating it yields CATSRTGGAEAFF. Supplemented by reference TRBV15 and TRBJ1-1, the full variable domain reads DAMVIQNPRYQVTQFGKPVTLSCSQTLNHNVMYWYQQKSSQAPKLLFHYYDKDFNNEADTPDNFQSRRPNTSFCFLDIRSPGLGDTAMYLCATSRTGGAEAFFGQGTRLTVV.

In its sample, this clone was seen once. The rearrangement joins TRBV6-6 to TRBJ1-2, with a tentative D call TRBD1 (6 bases). Germline V gene sequence: CDR1 MNHNY, CDR2 SVGAGI (reference sequence). Trimming cost V 2 bases and J 8 bases, with 12 bases left between them. This CDR3 is 13 amino acids long. Written as DNA, the CDR3 is TGTGCCAGCAGTTACGGGGGGGCAAAGGGCTACACCTTC. Translating gives CASSYGGAKGYTF.

This sequence joins TRBV7-2 and TRBJ2-1; a weak D match, TRBD2 (6 bases). The CDR3 runs 17 residues. V lost 4 bases to trimming and J lost 0 bases, with 16 bases between them. Germline CDR1 SGHTA, CDR2 FQGNSA. The CDR3 spells CASSSPGLASSYNEQFF. CDR3 DNA sequence: TGTGCCAGCAGCTCCCCGGGACTTGCGAGCTCCTACAATGAGCAGTTCTTC. Using reference TRBV7-2 and TRBJ2-1 for the parts outside the CDR3, the full variable domain is GAGVSQSPSNKVTEKGKDVELRCDPISGHTALYWYRQSLGQGLEFLIYFQGNSAPDKSGLPSDRFSAERTGGSVSTLTIQRTQQEDSAVYLCASSSPGLASSYNEQFFGPGTRLTVL.

This clone has more than one count but fewer than ten. This chain links TRBV6-6 with TRBJ1-4; D is unresolved. This CDR3 has 14 amino acids. Trimming removed 7 bases from V and 5 bases from J, with 14 bases in between. Germline V gene sequence: CDR1 MNHNY, CDR2 SVGAGI (reference sequence). The CDR3 spells CASTTRRLNEKLFF. The CDR3, as DNA: TGTGCCAGCACGACAAGGAGGCTGAATGAAAAACTGTTTTTT.

This clone was detected only once. This rearrangement joins TRBV9 to TRBJ2-5; a weak D match, TRBD1 (6 bases). Trimming left V 4 bases short and J 9 bases short, with 19 bases between. Germline-derived CDR1 and CDR2 are SGDLS and YYNGEE. This CDR3 is 14 amino acids long. The chain's CDR3 is CASSPRGVEGAQYF. CDR3 coding DNA: TGTGCCAGCAGCCCCCGGGGTGTCGAGGGGGCCCAGTACTTC.